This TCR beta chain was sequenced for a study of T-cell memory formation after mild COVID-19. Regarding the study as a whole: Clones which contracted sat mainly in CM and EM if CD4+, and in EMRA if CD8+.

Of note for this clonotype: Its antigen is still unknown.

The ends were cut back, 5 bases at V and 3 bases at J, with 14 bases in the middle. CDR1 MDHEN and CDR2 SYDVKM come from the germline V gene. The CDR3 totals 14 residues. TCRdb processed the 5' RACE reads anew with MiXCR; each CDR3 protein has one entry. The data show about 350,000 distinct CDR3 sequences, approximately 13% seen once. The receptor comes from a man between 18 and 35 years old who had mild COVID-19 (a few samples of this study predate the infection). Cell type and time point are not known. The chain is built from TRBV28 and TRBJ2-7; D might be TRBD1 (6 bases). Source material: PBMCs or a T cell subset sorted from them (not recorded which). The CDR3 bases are TGTGCCAGCAGTGCAAACACAGGGATCTACGAGCAGTACGTC. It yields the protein CASSANTGIYEQYV.